The 25 T cell receptor beta chains below come from one sample, sequenced in a study of T-cell reconstitution after alpha-beta-depleted transplantation in children. Unique molecular identifiers were used in preparing the TCRbeta library. A single record per CDR3 protein comes from TCRdb applying MiXCR to the PCR reads. In the table there are 250,000 to 300,000 distinct CDR3 sequences, roughly 11% of which are singletons. The specimen was peripheral blood, collected 180 days after TCRalphabeta/CD19-depleted stem cell transplant. All receptors come from a male patient aged 2-15 years who had a stem cell transplant for chronic granulomatous disease, so the T cells may come from the graft donor.

The V gene is TRBV4-1, the J gene TRBJ2-3, with TRBD2 matching 11 bases. The germline V gene encodes CDR1 MGHRA and CDR2 YSYEKL. CDR3 length equals 16 residues. V shed 0 bases and J 4 bases; nucleotides not matched to a gene: 3. The CDR3 protein is CASSQELAGVSDTQYF. The CDR3 nucleotides are TGCGCCAGCAGCCAAGAACTAGCGGGAGTTTCAGATACGCAGTATTTT.

This clonotype occurred many times. This chain connects TRBV27 to TRBJ2-7, with a weak D call TRBD2 (6 bases). Germline loops: CDR1 MNHEY, CDR2 SMNVEV (reference sequence). Trimming stripped 10 bases from V and 2 bases from J, with 15 bases between. The CDR3 runs 13 residues. CDR3 in DNA: TGTGCCACCAGCTATGGGGGGACCTACGAGCAGTACTTC. Residues: CATSYGGTYEQYF.

This clonotype occurred many times. The rearrangement uses TRBV19 and TRBJ2-1; D is undetermined. The CDR3 is 14 amino acids. Germline V gives CDR1 LNHDA, CDR2 SQIVND (reference sequence). Trimming stripped 5 bases from V and 4 bases from J, with 12 bases between. The CDR3 DNA reads as TGTGCCAGTAGTCCCATTGGCGGATACAATGAGCAGTTCTTC. This codes for CASSPIGGYNEQFF.

The table lists this clonotype with many counts. This chain uses TRBV7-3 with TRBJ2-1; possible D gene TRBD2, 7 bases. Germline CDR1 is SGHTA and CDR2 is FQGTGA. The CDR3 is made up of 13 amino acids. V was shortened by 4 bases and J by 15 bases, with 19 bases between the two germline ends. The CDR3 is CASSSRRGGARFF. The CDR3 bases are TGTGCCAGCAGCTCTAGAAGGGGGGGGGCGAGGTTCTTC.

Of note for this clonotype: This may arise from a read error, as a much more abundant clone is one base away. The chain recombines TRBV5-1 with TRBJ2-5, with D perhaps given as TRBD1 or TRBD2 (5 bases each). The CDR3 consists of 14 residues. V shed 7 bases and J shed 2 bases, with 15 bases lying between them. CDR1 SGHRS and CDR2 YFSETQ come from the germline V gene. The CDR3 DNA follows: TGCGCCAGCCGCTGGATGGGACCTCAAGAGACCCAGTACTTC. This gives the protein CASRWMGPQETQYF. The full variable domain, completed using reference TRBV5-1 and TRBJ2-5, is KAGVTQTPRYLIKTRGQQVTLSCSPISGHRSVSWYQQTPGQGLQFLFEYFSETQRNKGNFPGRFSGRQFSNSRSEMNVSTLELGDSALYLCASRWMGPQETQYFGPGTRLLVL.

This clonotype has at least ten counts. This chain connects TRBV5-1 to TRBJ2-1; no clear D gene. This CDR3 is 18 amino acids long. Germline CDR1 and CDR2: SGHRS and YFSETQ. V was trimmed by 2 bases and J by 0 bases, leaving 18 bases between them. CDR3 DNA sequence: TGCGCCAGCAGCTTCTTTTCCCCCACAGAATTCTCCTACAATGAGCAGTTCTTC. This translates into CASSFFSPTEFSYNEQFF.

This clonotype was counted ten times or more. The V and J genes are TRBV7-3 and TRBJ2-3, with D possibly TRBD2 on 6 matching bases. V was clipped by 2 bases and J by 1 base, with 13 bases between them. CDR1 is SGHTA, CDR2 FQGTGA, per germline. The CDR3 has 16 amino acids. The CDR3 reads CASSLGIPGGTDTQYF. In DNA, the CDR3 is TGTGCCAGCAGCTTAGGGATACCGGGGGGCACAGATACGCAGTATTTT.

In this sample, this clonotype turned up many times. Germline and junction disagree at one end, which may indicate a read error. This sequence joins TRBV28 and TRBJ2-3; possibly TRBD2 for D (5 bases). CDR3 length: 12 residues. From germline, CDR1 is MDHEN and CDR2 SYDVKM. The CDR3 protein is CASSPLLGWENF. CDR3 DNA: TGTGCCAGCAGTCCGCTTCTAGGGTGGGAGAATTTT.

J is TRBJ2-7 and V is TRBV28, with D perhaps matching TRBD1 or TRBD2 (6 bases each). Germline V gene sequence: CDR1 MDHEN, CDR2 SYDVKM. The length of the CDR3 is 14 residues. V dropped 5 bases and J dropped 5 bases, with 16 bases sitting between them. CDR3 in amino acids: CASSAGRRGNEQYF. The CDR3 DNA reads as TGTGCCAGCAGTGCGGGTCGGAGGGGGAACGAGCAGTACTTC.

Ten or more counts support this clonotype. The chain employs TRBV7-2 and TRBJ2-1, with D hard to call. CDR1 and CDR2 from the germline V gene are SGHTA and FQGNSA. V was clipped by 4 bases and J by 7 bases, with 8 bases between them. This CDR3 is 12 amino acids long. For the CDR3, the DNA is TGTGCCAGCAGCTCCCGGGCAAATGAGCAGTTCTTC. This gives the protein CASSSRANEQFF.

This clonotype has at least ten counts. The gene calls are TRBV5-6 and TRBJ2-2, with D hard to call. Trimming stripped 0 bases from V and 6 bases from J, with 9 bases between. The CDR3 extends over 14 amino acids. Per germline, CDR1 SGHDT and CDR2 YYEEEE. This CDR3 reads CASSLAPTAGELFF. As DNA, the CDR3 is TGTGCCAGCAGCTTGGCCCCCACCGCCGGGGAGCTGTTTTTT.

This clonotype showed up many times. The chain is built from TRBV12-3 or TRBV12-4 and TRBJ1-5; TRBD1 matches at 9 bases. The CDR3 consists of 15 residues. Unmatched junction bases numbered 8, after V lost 9 bases and J lost 2 bases. The CDR3 loop is CASRGTGLGNQPQHF. CDR3 nucleotide sequence: TGTGCCAGTCGAGGGACAGGGCTAGGCAATCAGCCCCAGCATTTT.

This clonotype was counted many times. The rearrangement links TRBV5-1 to TRBJ2-7; D possibly matches TRBD1 or TRBD2 (5 bases each). Trimming cost V 2 bases and J 7 bases, with 16 bases left between them. CDR3 size: 14 residues. Germline lookup yields CDR1 SGHRS and CDR2 YFSETQ. The DNA of the CDR3 is TGCGCCAGCAGCTTCCGGGACCCGGTAGGAGAGCAGTACTTC. Its translation is CASSFRDPVGEQYF.

This clonotype occurred many times. The gene calls are TRBV9 and TRBJ1-2; unclear D gene. The CDR3 is 15 residues long. Trimming cost V 1 base and J 6 bases, with 16 bases left between them. Germline values: CDR1 SGDLS, CDR2 YYNGEE. As DNA, the CDR3 is TGTGCCAGCAGCGTAAGCCCCGGTTCCAAGGATGGCTACACCTTC. Translation: CASSVSPGSKDGYTF.

This clonotype was seen many times. The gene calls are TRBV7-6 and TRBJ2-3, with 8 bases fitting TRBD1. V trimming: 3 bases; J trimming: 0 bases; junction bases outside the gene matches: 2. Germline CDR1 reads SGHVS; CDR2 reads FNYEAQ. The CDR3 runs 15 residues. The CDR3 DNA reads as TGTGCCAGCAGCTTCAACAGGGGGAGCACAGATACGCAGTATTTT. Translation: CASSFNRGSTDTQYF.

Only a few counts were recorded for this clonotype. This rearrangement joins TRBV19 to TRBJ2-1; D ambiguous. V was cut by 3 bases and J by 13 bases, with 16 bases left in between. Germline V gene lookup returns CDR1 LNHDA and CDR2 SQIVND (reference sequence). This CDR3 region has 13 residues. The CDR3 is CASSIRSSAPQFF. In nucleotides, the CDR3 is TGTGCCAGTAGTATTCGATCTTCGGCCCCTCAGTTCTTC.

The sample holds many counts of this clonotype. The chain is built from TRBV18 and TRBJ2-7, with TRBD1 identical over 9 bases. The CDR3 covers 14 residues. V gave up 5 bases and J gave up 5 bases; unmatched junction bases: 7. Germline loops: CDR1 KGHSH, CDR2 LQKENI. The CDR3 DNA is TGTGCCAGCTCAAAAACAGGGGGCAACGACGAGCAGTACTTC. Amino acids: CASSKTGGNDEQYF.

This clonotype was recorded many times. The chain carries TRBV5-4 and TRBJ2-2; TRBD1 matches 8 bases. Germline-derived CDR1 and CDR2 are SGHNT and YYREEE (reference sequence). The V and J ends lost 1 base and 4 bases, in that order; junction bases with no gene match: 3. CDR3 size: 15 residues. The CDR3 reads CASSLQTGVTGELFF. DNA for the CDR3: TGTGCCAGCAGCTTGCAGACAGGGGTCACCGGGGAGCTGTTTTTT.

V usage is TRBV11-2 and J usage is TRBJ2-7, with 8 nucleotides matching TRBD2. There are 18 residues in the CDR3. From germline, CDR1 is SGHAT and CDR2 FQNNGV. Trimming at V came to 1 base and at J to 2 bases, leaving 13 bases not matched to a gene. The DNA of the CDR3 is TGTGCCAGCAGCTTAGGGGTGGGGAGAGCGGGGGCAGCCTACGAGCAGTACTTC. It specifies CASSLGVGRAGAAYEQYF.

This clonotype was found many times. V usage is TRBV12-3 or TRBV12-4 and J usage is TRBJ2-3; TRBD2 aligns across 7 bases. This CDR3 has 15 amino acids. J gave up 3 bases and V 6 bases, and 9 bases lay outside the gene matches. The CDR3 nucleotides read TGTGCCAGCAGCCCCTCGAGCGGGGTTACAGATACGCAGTATTTT. The encoded protein is CASSPSSGVTDTQYF.

This clonotype was recorded at least ten times. The gene calls are TRBV5-6 and TRBJ2-5; unclear D gene. This CDR3 region has 13 residues. V lost 0 bases and J 2 bases, leaving 5 bases between the germline ends. The germline V gene encodes CDR1 SGHDT and CDR2 YYEEEE. As DNA, the CDR3 is TGTGCCAGCAGCTTGGCACAGCAAGAGACCCAGTACTTC. It yields the protein CASSLAQQETQYF.

This clonotype was counted ten times or more. The chain links TRBV10-3 to TRBJ2-6, with D perhaps TRBD2 (5 bases). The germline V gene encodes CDR1 ENHRY and CDR2 SYGVKD. V was cut by 0 bases and J by 0 bases, with 9 bases left in between. CDR3 length equals 17 residues. Here the CDR3 DNA reads TGTGCCATCAGTGAGTCGGGGAGTTCCTCTGGGGCCAACGTCCTGACTTTC. It translates to CAISESGSSSGANVLTF.

The rearrangement joins TRBV20-1 to TRBJ2-5; TRBD1 might be the D (7 bases). Germline V CDR1 and CDR2: DFQATT, SNEGSKA (reference sequence). The length of the CDR3 is 14 residues. Trimming removed 6 bases at V and 2 bases at J, with 16 bases between. The CDR3 DNA follows: TGCAGTGCGAGGGGGCTAGCGTCTCAAGAGACCCAGTACTTC. This sequence encodes CSARGLASQETQYF.

This clonotype was seen repeatedly, ten times or more. The chain recombines TRBV2 with TRBJ2-1, with D possibly called TRBD1 or TRBD2 (5 bases each). This CDR3 is built from 12 residues. With 5 bases removed from V and 8 bases from J, the gap between germline ends came to 10 bases. Germline-derived CDR1 and CDR2 are SNHLY and FYNNEI. In DNA, the CDR3 is TGTGCCAGCAGTAAGGGGAGCTATGAGCAGTTCTTC. This encodes CASSKGSYEQFF.

Many counts were recorded for this clonotype. The gene calls are TRBV25-1 and TRBJ1-5; the D is unclear. Deletions cut 5 bases from V and 3 bases from J, with 11 bases between. The CDR3 runs to 14 residues. From germline, CDR1 is MGHDK and CDR2 SYGVNS. For the CDR3, the DNA is TGTGCCAGCAGTCTGGGTGGGTTCAATCAGCCCCAGCATTTT. Translated: CASSLGGFNQPQHF. The full variable domain, its missing parts supplied by reference TRBV25-1 and TRBJ1-5, is EADIYQTPRYLVIGTGKKITLECSQTMGHDKMYWYQQDPGMELHLIHYSYGVNSTEKGDLSSESTVSRIRTEHFPLTLESARPSHTSQYLCASSLGGFNQPQHFGDGTRLSIL.